The 29 T cell receptor beta chains in this list originate from one sample, sequenced in a study of CD8 T cells in ankylosing spondylitis. Points from the study as a whole: What seemed typical of ankylosing spondylitis blood was a TCR beta motif built from about 8 highly homologous variants.

TCRdb redid the calling of the 5' RACE reads with MiXCR, one entry per CDR3 protein. This sample has approximately 220,000 distinct CDR3 sequences, with approximately 20% found just once. Their recognized antigens are unknown. Sequencing was performed on blood, either unsorted or a sorted T cell fraction (not recorded which). These receptors came from a male donor with ankylosing spondylitis.

J is TRBJ2-2 and V is TRBV14; D might be TRBD1 (6 bases). Trimming removed 2 bases at V and 0 bases at J, with 10 bases between. The CDR3 spans 16 residues. Germline V gene sequence: CDR1 SGHDN, CDR2 FVKESK. CDR3 sequence reads: CASSQRQVANTGELFF. CDR3 nucleotides: TGTGCCAGCAGCCAACGACAGGTCGCGAACACCGGGGAGCTGTTTTTT.

The rearrangement uses TRBV7-3 and TRBJ2-7, with D tentatively TRBD2 (5 bases). The CDR3 consists of 14 residues. CDR1 and CDR2 (germline): SGHTA, FQGTGA. The V end lost 1 base, the J end lost 4 bases, and 11 bases lay between the germline ends. In nucleotides, the CDR3 is TGTGCCAGCAGCTTAATGGGTCGGGGATACGAGCAGTACTTC. It translates to CASSLMGRGYEQYF.

This clonotype was seen more than once but under ten times. This CDR3 is CASSLAARSGEHNEQFF. For the CDR3, the DNA is TGTGCCAGCAGCTTAGCAGCTCGGAGCGGGGAACACAATGAGCAGTTCTTC. The chain joins TRBV7-8 to TRBJ2-1, with 7 positions matching TRBD2. The CDR3 contains 17 residues. The germline gives CDR1 SGHVS, CDR2 FQNEAQ. The V and J ends lost 0 bases and 5 bases, in that order; junction bases with no gene match: 10.

This clonotype was detected a few times. The chain combines TRBV12-3 or TRBV12-4 with TRBJ2-1, with TRBD2 identical over 8 bases. The junction had 3 bases not matched to a gene; V was cut back by 3 bases and J by 2 bases. The CDR3 length is 15 residues. CDR3 sequence: CASSFEAGAYNEQFF. CDR3 DNA: TGTGCCAGCAGTTTTGAAGCGGGAGCCTACAATGAGCAGTTCTTC.

In its sample, this clonotype ranks as medium-sized. The chain is built from TRBV30 and TRBJ2-1, with TRBD2 identical over 12 bases. The ends lost 5 bases at V and 3 bases at J; junction bases unmatched: 26. Germline CDR1 GTSNPN, CDR2 SVGIG (reference sequence). The length of the CDR3 is 22 residues. The CDR3 DNA reads TGTGCCTGGGAGGACGGCAGGGGGAGACTAGCGGGAGTCAACGTAATCTACAATGAGCAGTTCTTC. Protein sequence: CAWEDGRGRLAGVNVIYNEQFF. The entire variable domain, with the rest obtained from reference TRBV30 and TRBJ2-1, is as follows: SQTIHQWPATLVQPVGSPLSLECTVEGTSNPNLYWYRQAAGRGLQLLFYSVGIGQISSEVPQNLSASRPQDRQFILSSKKLLLSDSGFYLCAWEDGRGRLAGVNVIYNEQFFGPGTRLTVL.

The rearrangement links TRBV19 to TRBJ1-2; unclear D gene. Trimming left V 3 bases short and J 2 bases short, with 13 bases between. Germline CDR1 LNHDA, CDR2 SQIVND (reference sequence). The CDR3 spans 15 residues. The CDR3 nucleotides read TGTGCCAGTAGTATTTGGAAGCCGACCAACTATGGCTACACCTTC. Its protein is CASSIWKPTNYGYTF.

This sequence joins TRBV27 and TRBJ1-5, with D possibly being TRBD1 (6 bases). This CDR3 is built from 16 residues. Germline V gives CDR1 MNHEY, CDR2 SMNVEV (reference sequence). The germline V and J ends were trimmed by 8 bases and 6 bases, with 23 bases remaining between them. The CDR3 coding sequence is TGTGCCAGCGGAGGGCGTCTGAAGGGGGGCCTTCAGCCCCAGCATTTT. Translated: CASGGRLKGGLQPQHF.

V is TRBV7-3 and J is TRBJ2-1, with D possibly being TRBD2 (6 bases). CDR3 size: 13 residues. Germline CDR1 is SGHTA and CDR2 is FQGTGA. V was cut by 5 bases and J by 9 bases, with 14 bases left in between. The CDR3 region has the DNA TGTGCCAGCAGCCCCCCCGGGGGATTTGAGCAGTTCTTC. Protein: CASSPPGGFEQFF.

This rearrangement joins TRBV6-4 to TRBJ2-7; 9 nucleotides agree with TRBD1. Losses at the gene ends were 4 bases for V and 6 bases for J; bases not matched to a gene: 10. The CDR3 covers 15 residues. The germline gives CDR1 MRHNA, CDR2 SNTAGT. Here the CDR3 DNA reads TGTGCCAGCAGTGCAAACAGGGGGCGCTTAGTCGAGCAGTACTTC. This encodes CASSANRGRLVEQYF.

This clonotype was detected many times. CDR3 sequence (DNA): TGCGCCAGCAGCCAAGCTCCACACTACGAGCAGTACTTC. Its translation is CASSQAPHYEQYF. This chain links TRBV4-3 with TRBJ2-7; D is ambiguous. Per the germline V gene, CDR1 is LGHNA and CDR2 is YSLEER. V dropped 1 base and J dropped 3 bases, with 7 bases sitting between them. This CDR3 contains 13 residues.

The genes are TRBV12-3 or TRBV12-4 and TRBJ2-1; 13 bases map to TRBD2. This CDR3 contains 16 residues. The ends lost 6 bases at V and 2 bases at J; junction bases unmatched: 4. The CDR3 bases are TGTGCCAGCAGCACCGGGACTAGCGGGACCTACAATGAGCAGTTCTTC. This gives the protein CASSTGTSGTYNEQFF.

This clonotype has just a few counts. The chain couples TRBV11-2 to TRBJ2-1; D is unclear. Per the germline V gene, CDR1 is SGHAT and CDR2 is FQNNGV. The CDR3 length is 13 residues. The ends were cut back, 5 bases at V and 9 bases at J, with 14 bases in the middle. The CDR3 here is CASSNPPFREQFF. For the CDR3, the DNA is TGTGCCAGCAGCAACCCCCCTTTCCGTGAGCAGTTCTTC. Looking up the rest from reference TRBV11-2 and TRBJ2-1 gives the full variable domain: EAGVAQSPRYKIIEKRQSVAFWCNPISGHATLYWYQQILGQGPKLLIQFQNNGVVDDSQLPKDRFSAERLKGVDSTLKIQPAKLEDSAVYLCASSNPPFREQFFGPGTRLTVL.

The V call is TRBV6-1, the J call TRBJ2-7, with 9 positions matching TRBD1. There are 17 residues in the CDR3. Trimming at V came to 6 bases and at J to 3 bases, leaving 15 bases not matched to a gene. Germline CDR1 is MNHNS and CDR2 is SASEGT. The CDR3 spells CASRDTGTQGASYEQYF. In nucleotides, the CDR3 is TGTGCCAGCAGGGACACGGGGACACAGGGGGCAAGCTACGAGCAGTACTTC.

The chain is built from TRBV11-1 and TRBJ1-5, with a tentative D call TRBD1 (6 bases). The ends were cut back, 7 bases at V and 3 bases at J, with 13 bases in the middle. Germline V CDR1 and CDR2: SGHAT, FQDESV (reference sequence). The CDR3 has 14 residues. The CDR3 protein is CASTGTWDNQPQHF. CDR3 bases: TGTGCCAGCACCGGGACATGGGACAATCAGCCCCAGCATTTT.

The chain joins TRBV4-1 to TRBJ2-7; 7 nucleotides match TRBD1. This CDR3 is built from 14 residues. The J segment lost 3 bases and the V segment lost 1 base, leaving 3 bases of the junction unmatched. CDR1 and CDR2 (germline): MGHRA, YSYEKL. DNA for the CDR3: TGCGCCAGCAGCCAAGTGAACAGGGGCTACGAGCAGTACTTC. It is translated as CASSQVNRGYEQYF.

Only a few counts were recorded for this clonotype. V gene TRBV5-1 combines with J gene TRBJ2-3; maybe TRBD2 (6 bases). Germline V lookup: CDR1 SGHRS, CDR2 YFSETQ. CDR3 size: 16 residues. V lost 0 bases, J lost 2 bases, and 13 bases lay in between. The CDR3 DNA reads TGCGCCAGCAGCTTGGACGGGACTTATCTCACAGATACGCAGTATTTT. Translating it yields CASSLDGTYLTDTQYF.

This clonotype was seen a handful of times. The rearrangement uses TRBV4-2 and TRBJ2-1, with D tentatively TRBD1 (5 bases). Germline loops: CDR1 LGHNA, CDR2 YNFKEQ. The CDR3 length is 16 residues. Trimming took 0 bases from V and 6 from J, leaving 15 bases between them. The CDR3 nucleotides read TGTGCCAGCAGCCAAGATGGAGCGCAGGGTCGCAATGAGCAGTTCTTC. It codes for CASSQDGAQGRNEQFF.

The genes are TRBV14 and TRBJ2-1; D remains ambiguous. The germline V gene has CDR1 SGHDN and CDR2 FVKESK. This CDR3 region has 12 residues. The V end lost 5 bases, the J end lost 6 bases, and 8 bases lay between the germline ends. The CDR3 DNA sequence: TGTGCCAGCAGCGAAGTGGGCAATGAGCAGTTCTTC. It encodes CASSEVGNEQFF.

The V and J genes are TRBV27 and TRBJ2-2; TRBD2 matches 12 bases. CDR1 is MNHEY, CDR2 SMNVEV, per germline (reference sequence). The CDR3 spans 17 residues. Unmatched junction bases numbered 7, after V lost 2 bases and J lost 6 bases. As DNA, the CDR3 is TGTGCCAGCAGTTTAATCTGGACTAGCGGGACCCCCGGGGAGCTGTTTTTT. This encodes CASSLIWTSGTPGELFF.

A few counts support this clonotype. V usage is TRBV20-1 and J usage is TRBJ2-7; 8 bases are shared with TRBD2. The CDR3 has 14 residues. Germline CDR1 DFQATT, CDR2 SNEGSKA (reference sequence). After removal of 5 bases from V and 6 bases from J, the junction contained 12 bases not matched to a gene. The CDR3 DNA is TGCAGTGCTCTCCAACGGGAGGGCCTCCGCGAGCAGTACTTC. It yields the protein CSALQREGLREQYF.

This clonotype was counted at least ten times. The CDR3 nucleotides are TGCGCCAGCAGCCAACTCCTAGCGGGGGCGTCCTACGAGCAGTACTTC. Encoded protein: CASSQLLAGASYEQYF. The J gene is TRBJ2-7, the V gene TRBV4-1; TRBD2 aligns across 10 bases. V lost 2 bases and J lost 1; bases outside the gene matches: 5. Germline V gene sequence: CDR1 MGHRA, CDR2 YSYEKL. The CDR3 is made up of 16 amino acids.

The rearrangement uses TRBV6-1 and TRBJ1-5; 8 positions agree with TRBD1. The V segment lost 7 bases and the J segment 0 bases; nucleotides outside the gene matches: 8. The CDR3 covers 16 residues. In germline, CDR1 is MNHNS, CDR2 SASEGT. Written as DNA, the CDR3 is TGTGCCAGCAATGGACAGGGTCCCTATAGCAATCAGCCCCAGCATTTT. It specifies CASNGQGPYSNQPQHF.

The chain couples TRBV12-3 or TRBV12-4 to TRBJ1-3, with TRBD1 matching 9 bases. Trimming removed 5 bases from V and 3 bases from J; junction bases left unmatched: 11. The CDR3 has 17 amino acids. CDR3 region: CASSPDRGKLGGNTIYF. The DNA of the CDR3 is TGTGCCAGCAGTCCGGACAGGGGTAAATTGGGTGGAAACACCATATATTTT.

This chain connects TRBV5-6 to TRBJ1-2, with a tentative D call TRBD1 (5 bases). V was cut by 0 bases and J by 8 bases, with 14 bases left in between. The CDR3 covers 14 residues. Germline CDR1 SGHDT, CDR2 YYEEEE. The CDR3 loop is CASSLVGTGEGYTF. CDR3 in DNA: TGTGCCAGCAGCTTGGTGGGGACCGGTGAAGGCTACACCTTC. The entire variable domain, with the rest obtained from reference TRBV5-6 and TRBJ1-2, is as follows: DAGVTQSPTHLIKTRGQQVTLRCSPKSGHDTVSWYQQALGQGPQFIFQYYEEEERQRGNFPDRFSGHQFPNYSSELNVNALLLGDSALYLCASSLVGTGEGYTFGSGTRLTVV.

The table lists this clonotype with a few counts. One end of the junction varies from germline; a read error may be responsible. The chain recombines TRBV7-7 with TRBJ2-2; 11 nucleotides align to TRBD2. The CDR3 runs 16 residues. Germline V CDR1 and CDR2: SSHAT, FNYEAQ (reference sequence). The CDR3 sequence: CASSLLASGGTGELFF. DNA for the CDR3: TGTGCTAGCAGCCTCTTGGCTAGCGGGGGGACCGGGGAGCTGTTTTTT. Filled out from reference TRBV7-7 and TRBJ2-2, the complete variable domain reads GAGVSQSPRYKVTKRGQDVTLRCDPISSHATLYWYQQALGQGPEFLTYFNYEAQPDKSGLPSDRFSAERPEGSISTLTIQRTEQRDSAMYRCASSLLASGGTGELFFGEGSRLTVL.

This chain joins TRBV7-3 and TRBJ2-5; tentatively, D is TRBD2 (6 bases). The germline CDR1 and CDR2 sequences are SGHTA and FQGTGA. Trimming removed 1 base at V and 4 bases at J, with 7 bases between. The CDR3 totals 13 residues. CDR3 bases: TGTGCCAGCAGCTTAATGGGGGGAGAGACCCAGTACTTC. Translation: CASSLMGGETQYF.

Many counts were recorded for this clonotype. V usage is TRBV12-3 or TRBV12-4 and J usage is TRBJ2-7, with TRBD2 as a possible D gene (5 bases). The CDR3 is made up of 14 amino acids. Trimming took off 5 bases at V and 2 bases at J, with 13 bases between the two ends. The CDR3 DNA sequence: TGTGCCAGCAGTCCCCACCGGGAAACCTACGAGCAGTACTTC. Protein: CASSPHRETYEQYF.

The chain links TRBV7-9 to TRBJ2-1, with 9 bases fitting TRBD1. The CDR3 is 15 residues long. Germline values: CDR1 SEHNR, CDR2 FQNEAQ (reference sequence). The junction had 6 bases not matched to a gene; V was cut back by 5 bases and J by 4 bases. DNA for the CDR3: TGTGCCAGCAGCCCAAGACAGGGGGTTTACAATGAGCAGTTCTTC. Translated, it gives CASSPRQGVYNEQFF. The full variable domain, its missing parts supplied by reference TRBV7-9 and TRBJ2-1, is DTGVSQNPRHKITKRGQNVTFRCDPISEHNRLYWYRQTLGQGPEFLTYFQNEAQLEKSRLLSDRFSAERPKGSFSTLEIQRTEQGDSAMYLCASSPRQGVYNEQFFGPGTRLTVL.

This clonotype was counted at least ten times. The rearrangement uses TRBV29-1 and TRBJ2-1; D gene ambiguous. The germline CDR1 and CDR2 sequences are SQVTM and ANQGSEA. The CDR3 has 13 residues. V was trimmed by 4 bases and J by 4 bases, leaving 11 bases between them. In nucleotides, the CDR3 is TGCAGCGTTGTACGGCAGGATTACAATGAGCAGTTCTTC. It yields the protein CSVVRQDYNEQFF.